Listed here is a single TCR beta chain. This entry belongs to a study of blood T cell repertoires in COVID-19. Study as a whole: Spain, Italy and the United States supplied samples that represented acute and convalescent COVID-19.

Trimming stripped 0 bases from V and 2 bases from J, with 15 bases between. The CDR3 contains 17 residues. Germline V gene sequence: CDR1 SEHNR, CDR2 FQNEAQ (reference sequence). Authors' data handling: Estimation of nucleated cell counts was performed using reference gene primer amplification. Generated by immunoSEQ multiplex PCR, the TCRdb table keeps only in-frame clones and is missing some. Clone size and V and J calls were adopted from that table, with D and trimming inferred from the DNA. The sample gives more than 200,000 clones, roughly 84% of which show up once; around 7% is in the top ten. Categorization into cohorts depended on clinical history that participants reported.

The TCR comes from a man aged 25 to 40 in a cohort exposed to, infected with or recovered from COVID-19 (not recorded which). The rearrangement uses TRBV7-9 and TRBJ2-3; TRBD1 might be the D (5 bases). The sample taken for sequencing was PBMCs or T cells enriched from blood (not recorded which). The CDR3 DNA reads as TGTGCCAGCAGCTTAGCATGGGGCGACCCCTTCACAGATACGCAGTATTTT. Its translation: CASSLAWGDPFTDTQYF.